This TCR beta chain was profiled in a study of CD8 T cells in ankylosing spondylitis. The study, taken as a whole, reports: Disease-linked clones were found to be CD8+ and relatively rare in peripheral blood. What seemed typical of ankylosing spondylitis blood was a TCR beta motif built from about eight highly homologous variants. Both synovial fluid and blood in reactive arthritis had previously been reported to carry some motif variants.

The sample holds a few counts of this clonotype. Its antigen is unknown. One entry per CDR3 protein, called by TCRdb with MiXCR from the 5' RACE reads. The table lists some 800,000 distinct CDR3 sequences, approximately 12% of them singletons. V was cut by 0 bases and J by 7 bases, with 9 bases left in between. The CDR3 runs to 13 residues. The germline V gene has CDR1 MGHRA and CDR2 YSYEKL. The sequence came from a male donor with ankylosing spondylitis. The rearrangement joins TRBV4-1 to TRBJ1-1; D might be TRBD1 (5 bases). Sequenced material: blood, either unsorted or a sorted T cell fraction (not recorded which). The CDR3 loop reads CASSQDSRDEAFF. CDR3 DNA: TGCGCCAGCAGCCAAGATAGCAGGGATGAAGCTTTCTTT.